Below, one T cell receptor beta chain is given with its context. The record originates from a study of T cell changes during pregnancy in multiple sclerosis. Clones were sequenced by immunoSEQ multiplex PCR, and TCRdb holds only the in-frame ones, with some missing. The sample has about 70,000 clones, around nine tenths seen once; the top ten hold 2.1%. In germline, CDR1 is MRHNA, CDR2 SNTAGT. The length of the CDR3 is 14 residues. Trimming took off 2 bases at V and 0 bases at J, with 6 bases between the two ends. The chain is built from TRBV6-4 and TRBJ2-3, with D possibly being TRBD1 (6 bases). This receptor was obtained from a female donor in good health, enrolled as a control in a pregnancy study. The starting material was peripheral blood, obtained in the second trimester of pregnancy. The CDR3 loop reads CASSDGQSTDTQYF. The CDR3 region has the DNA TGTGCCAGCAGTGACGGACAGAGCACAGATACGCAGTATTTT.